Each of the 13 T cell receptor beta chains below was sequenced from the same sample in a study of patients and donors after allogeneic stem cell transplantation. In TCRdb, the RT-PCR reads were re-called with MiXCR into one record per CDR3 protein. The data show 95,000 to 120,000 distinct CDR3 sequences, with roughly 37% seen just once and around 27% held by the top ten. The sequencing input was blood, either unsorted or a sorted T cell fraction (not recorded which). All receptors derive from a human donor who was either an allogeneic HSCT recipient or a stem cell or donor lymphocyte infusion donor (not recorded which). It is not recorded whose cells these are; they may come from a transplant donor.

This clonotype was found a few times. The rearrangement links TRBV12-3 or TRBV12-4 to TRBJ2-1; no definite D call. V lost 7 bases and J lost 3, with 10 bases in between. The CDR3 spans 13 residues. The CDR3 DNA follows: TGTGCCAGCAATGAGGACGACTACAATGAGCAGTTCTTC. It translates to CASNEDDYNEQFF.

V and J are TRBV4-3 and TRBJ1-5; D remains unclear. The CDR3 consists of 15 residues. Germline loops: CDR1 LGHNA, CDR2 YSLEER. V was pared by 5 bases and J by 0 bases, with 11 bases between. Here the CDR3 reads CASSEDRYSNQPQHF. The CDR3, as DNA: TGCGCCAGCAGCGAGGACCGATATAGCAATCAGCCCCAGCATTTT.

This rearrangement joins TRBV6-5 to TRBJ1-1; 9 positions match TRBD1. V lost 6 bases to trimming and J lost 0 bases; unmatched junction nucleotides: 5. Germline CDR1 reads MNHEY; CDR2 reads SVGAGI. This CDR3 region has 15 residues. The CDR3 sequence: CASRPTGGVNTEAFF. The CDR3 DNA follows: TGTGCCAGCAGACCGACAGGGGGAGTGAACACTGAAGCTTTCTTT.

The DNA for the CDR3 is TGTGCCAGCAGTTTCCGAATGCTCCCTAAGGAGCAGTTCTTC. This encodes CASSFRMLPKEQFF. The chain joins TRBV28 to TRBJ2-1; D is uncertain. The length of the CDR3 is 14 residues. Trimming took off 3 bases at V and 10 bases at J, with 16 bases between the two ends. Per the germline V gene, CDR1 is MDHEN and CDR2 is SYDVKM.

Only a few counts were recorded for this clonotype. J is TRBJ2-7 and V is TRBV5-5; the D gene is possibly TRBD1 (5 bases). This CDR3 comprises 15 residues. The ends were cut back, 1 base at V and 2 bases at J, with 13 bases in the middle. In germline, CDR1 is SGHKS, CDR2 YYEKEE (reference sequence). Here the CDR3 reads CASSLWGGPTYEQYF. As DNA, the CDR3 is TGTGCCAGCAGCTTGTGGGGCGGTCCTACCTACGAGCAGTACTTC.

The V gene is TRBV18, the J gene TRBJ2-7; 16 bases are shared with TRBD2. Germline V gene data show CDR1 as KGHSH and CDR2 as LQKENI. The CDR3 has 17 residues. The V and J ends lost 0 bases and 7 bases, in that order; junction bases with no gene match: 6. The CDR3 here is CASSPPGLAGGQVEQYF. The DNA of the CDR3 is TGTGCCAGCTCACCACCGGGACTAGCGGGAGGGCAGGTTGAGCAGTACTTC.

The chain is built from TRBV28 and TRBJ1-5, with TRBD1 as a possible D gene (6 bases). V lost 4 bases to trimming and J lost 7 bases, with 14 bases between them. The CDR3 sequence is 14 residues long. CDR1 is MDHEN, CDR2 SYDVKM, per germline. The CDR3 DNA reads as TGTGCCAGCAGTTCAACAGGGAGAAGGCAGCCCCAGCATTTT. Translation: CASSSTGRRQPQHF.

CDR3 sequence: CASSWPRASGRDTQYF. The CDR3 DNA is TGTGCCAGCAGCTGGCCTCGGGCTAGCGGAAGAGATACGCAGTATTTT. The chain couples TRBV6-2 or TRBV6-3 to TRBJ2-3; TRBD2 matches at 7 bases. The CDR3 is made up of 16 amino acids. Germline loops: CDR1 MNHEY, CDR2 SVGEGT. Trimming cost V 6 bases and J 5 bases; bases outside gene matches: 14.

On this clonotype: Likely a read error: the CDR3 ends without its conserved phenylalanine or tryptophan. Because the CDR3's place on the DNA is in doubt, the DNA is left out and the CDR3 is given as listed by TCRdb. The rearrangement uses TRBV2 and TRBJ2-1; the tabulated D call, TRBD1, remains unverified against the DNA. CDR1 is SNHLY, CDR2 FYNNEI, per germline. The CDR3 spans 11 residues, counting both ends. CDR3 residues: CASASHPGAGL.

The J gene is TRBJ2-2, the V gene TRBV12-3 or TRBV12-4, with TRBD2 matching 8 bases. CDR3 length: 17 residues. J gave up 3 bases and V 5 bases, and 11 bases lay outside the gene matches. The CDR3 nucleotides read TGTGCCAGCAGTCCACCTCAACTAGCGGTTGACACCGGGGAGCTGTTTTTT. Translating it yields CASSPPQLAVDTGELFF.

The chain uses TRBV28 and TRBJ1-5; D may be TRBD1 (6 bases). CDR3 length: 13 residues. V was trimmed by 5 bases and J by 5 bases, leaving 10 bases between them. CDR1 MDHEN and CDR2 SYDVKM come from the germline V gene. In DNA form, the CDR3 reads TGTGCCAGCAGTCCACGGACAGATCAGCCCCAGCATTTT. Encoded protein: CASSPRTDQPQHF. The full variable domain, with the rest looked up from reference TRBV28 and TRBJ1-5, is DVKVTQSSRYLVKRTGEKVFLECVQDMDHENMFWYRQDPGLGLRLIYFSYDVKMKEKGDIPEGYSVSREKKERFSLILESASTNQTSMYLCASSPRTDQPQHFGDGTRLSIL.

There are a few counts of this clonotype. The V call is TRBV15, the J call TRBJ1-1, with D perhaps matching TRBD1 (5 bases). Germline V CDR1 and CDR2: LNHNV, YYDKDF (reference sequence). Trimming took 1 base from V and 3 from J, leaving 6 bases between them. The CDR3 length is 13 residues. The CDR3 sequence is CATSRGQYTEAFF. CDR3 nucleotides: TGTGCCACCAGCAGAGGACAGTACACTGAAGCTTTCTTT. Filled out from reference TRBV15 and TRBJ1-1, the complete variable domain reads DAMVIQNPRYQVTQFGKPVTLSCSQTLNHNVMYWYQQKSSQAPKLLFHYYDKDFNNEADTPDNFQSRRPNTSFCFLDIRSPGLGDTAMYLCATSRGQYTEAFFGQGTRLTVV.

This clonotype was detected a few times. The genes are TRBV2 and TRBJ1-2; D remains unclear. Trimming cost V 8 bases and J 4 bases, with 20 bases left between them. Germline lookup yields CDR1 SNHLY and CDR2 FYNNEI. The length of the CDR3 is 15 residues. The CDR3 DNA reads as TGTGCCAGCGCGAGGGTCGGCGAGCTCGTCTATGGCTACACCTTC. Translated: CASARVGELVYGYTF.